Described below is a single TCR beta chain sequence and its context. Other DNA sequences of this sample code for an identical CDR3. As for time point: blood 2 weeks post-SBRT. Treatment given: 15 Gy SBRT to primary tumor, nephrectomy 4 weeks later. The data originate from a study of radiation and T cells in renal cell carcinoma. The V gene's germline CDR1 is SGHTA and CDR2 FQGNSA. The CDR3 contains 13 residues. With V trimmed by 1 base and J by 8 bases, 2 bases remained unmatched. Here immunoSEQ multiplex PCR was the method, and the copy in TCRdb shows in-frame clones only, minus some. Among tens of thousands of clones listed, about 84% were seen once.

The TCR was taken from a man between 60 and 70 years old with renal cell carcinoma. This rearrangement joins TRBV7-2 to TRBJ2-1; 7 bases align to TRBD1. The source material was blood, sampled from a patient whose treatment included radiotherapy and nephrectomy. The CDR3 loop is CASSLDRGHEQFF. The CDR3 DNA follows: TGTGCCAGCAGCTTAGACAGGGGCCATGAGCAGTTCTTC.